The following is a T cell receptor (beta chain) sequence with its context. Trimming took 5 bases from V and 6 from J; bases not matched to a gene: 8. CDR1 and CDR2 from the germline V gene are MDHEN and SYDVKM. There are 15 residues in the CDR3. RNA was extracted and reverse transcribed into cDNA as the sequencing template. Sequencing used immunoSEQ multiplex PCR; TCRdb keeps in-frame clones, though not all of them. Here the sample spans 150,000 to 200,000 clones, about 62% being singletons. The data derive from a study of CD8+ T cells in alopecia areata. Study as a whole: Tofacitinib was taken orally by treated patients, and the dose was 5 to 10 mg twice daily.

Noted treatment: oral pan-JAK inhibitor, 5-10 mg twice daily. The chain has TRBV28 and TRBJ2-1, with 9 bases aligning to TRBD1. The material was CD4+ T cells sorted from blood, obtained at week 24, from a patient treated with tofacitinib. The source of this sequence is a human donor with alopecia areata. The CDR3 here is CASSTRTGVFNEQFF. Here the CDR3 DNA reads TGTGCCAGCAGTACAAGGACAGGGGTATTCAATGAGCAGTTCTTC.